This T cell receptor beta chain was found in a study of cytomegalovirus exposure and HLA in healthy donors. Study results and caveats: When analyzed later, the rates of TCR association showed variation by HLA locus, with DRB1 the most and HLA-C the fewest. Data from an earlier analysis indicated that most TCR beta V segments were productive either about 87% or about 30% of the time. Rarity marked most TCR sequences, yet some public TCRs occurred in many donors. Later work found most CMV-associated TCR beta chains apparently HLA-restricted.

Notes on this clone: Its target is unknown.

Primers for the PCR totalled 60 Vbeta and 13 Jbeta. TCRdb keeps only in-frame clones here, not all; method: immunoSEQ multiplex PCR. Of about 120,000 clones listed, approximately 81% were seen once; the top ten hold approximately 2%. After removal of 7 bases from V and 7 bases from J, the junction contained 5 bases not matched to a gene. This CDR3 has 13 residues. Germline V gives CDR1 LNHDA, CDR2 SQIVND (reference sequence). This sequence originates from a man between 18 and 35 years old in good health and CMV-seronegative. The sequenced material came from PBMCs. The chain couples TRBV19 to TRBJ2-1; 9 bases map to TRBD2. CDR3 bases: TGTGCCAGTAAGCGGGAGGCTGGGAATGAGCAGTTCTTC. Translating gives CASKREAGNEQFF.